This T cell receptor beta chain was obtained from a study of cytomegalovirus exposure and HLA in healthy donors. A word on this clone: Its specificity is not known.

Study-wide results and limits: The classifier was said to identify cytomegalovirus status with high specificity and sensitivity. Because they were indistinguishable, some V segments, including TRBV6-2 and TRBV6-3, were excluded.

Researchers ran the PCR with 60 Vbeta and 13 Jbeta primers. The data were produced by immunoSEQ multiplex PCR, yet TCRdb's version contains in-frame clones alone and is incomplete. Found here are under 90,000 clones, roughly 77% of them singletons; the top ten hold about 2.2%. The CDR3 length is 16 residues. V was clipped by 4 bases and J by 5 bases; unmatched bases: 10. CDR1 is GTSNPN, CDR2 SVGIG, per germline (reference sequence). This TCR derives from a man aged 40-50 years in good health and CMV-seronegative. The sample taken for sequencing was PBMCs. The chain employs TRBV30 and TRBJ2-7, with TRBD2 matching over 14 bases. CDR3 in amino acids: CAWTPGLAGGTHEQYF. CDR3 DNA: TGTGCCTGGACTCCTGGACTAGCGGGAGGTACCCACGAGCAGTACTTC.